Described below is a single TCR beta chain sequence and its context. What it recognizes is unknown. In germline, CDR1 is LNHDA, CDR2 SQIVND (reference sequence). V lost 5 bases and J lost 1, with 10 bases in between. This CDR3 region has 14 residues. The protocol was immunoSEQ multiplex PCR, while the TCRdb copy is restricted to in-frame clones and leaves out a portion. The sample comprises around 110,000 clones, 90% to 95% of which are singletons, and 0.2% to 0.25% rests with the top ten. The data stem from a study of graft-versus-host responses after intestinal transplantation. The material sequenced was unstimulated CD4+ T cells sorted from spleen or lymph node cells, taken before transplant. The clonotype comes from a human donor who was the organ donor for an intestinal transplant. This chain joins TRBV19 and TRBJ2-3; D call uncertain. The CDR3 region has the DNA TGTGCCAGTAGTGCATTTAGAGGCACAGATACGCAGTATTTT. This translates into CASSAFRGTDTQYF. Full variable domain (outside the CDR3, taken from reference TRBV19 and TRBJ2-3): DGGITQSPKYLFRKEGQNVTLSCEQNLNHDAMYWYRQDPGQGLRLIYYSQIVNDFQKGDIAEGYSVSREKKESFPLTVTSAQKNPTAFYLCASSAFRGTDTQYFGPGTRLTVL.